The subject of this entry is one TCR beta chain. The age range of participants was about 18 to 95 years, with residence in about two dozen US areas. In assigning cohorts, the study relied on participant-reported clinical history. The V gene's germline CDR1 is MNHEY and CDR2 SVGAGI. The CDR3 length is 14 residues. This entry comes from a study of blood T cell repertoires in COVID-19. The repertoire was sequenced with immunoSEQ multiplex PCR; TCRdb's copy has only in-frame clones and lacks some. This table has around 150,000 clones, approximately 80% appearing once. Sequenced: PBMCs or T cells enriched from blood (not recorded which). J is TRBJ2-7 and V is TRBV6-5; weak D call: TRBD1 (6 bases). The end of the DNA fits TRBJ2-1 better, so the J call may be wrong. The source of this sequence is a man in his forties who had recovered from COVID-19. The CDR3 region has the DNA TGTGCCAGCGAATGGAAACAGGGAAGGAATGAGCAGTTCTTC. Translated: CASEWKQGRNEQFF.